Below, one T cell receptor beta chain is given with its context. The sample comes from a study of T-cell reconstitution after alpha-beta-depleted transplantation in children. Germline V gene lookup returns CDR1 SEHNR and CDR2 FQNEAQ (reference sequence). Trimming pared 2 bases from V and 0 bases from J, leaving 10 bases between. This CDR3 has 15 amino acids. Unique molecular identifiers were incorporated into the prepared TCRbeta library. TCRdb re-derived calls from the PCR reads in MiXCR, one entry per CDR3 protein. In the table there are roughly 220,000 distinct CDR3 sequences, roughly a tenth of which are singletons.

The rearrangement uses TRBV7-9 and TRBJ1-1; weak D call: TRBD1 (6 bases). The receptor was derived from a human donor who donated a stem cell graft to a child with SCID. Sequenced here: PBMCs from the stem cell graft donor, sampled from the stem cell graft. As DNA, the CDR3 is TGTGCCAGCAGCTTATCGCAGGGGATGAACACTGAAGCTTTCTTT. As protein: CASSLSQGMNTEAFF.